This T cell receptor beta chain was identified during a study of post-analysis software for immune sequencing data. General study results and limits: With TRBV5-6, TRBV5-1 and TRBV20-1 included, five TRBV segments were more frequent in patients than in controls.

This clonotype occurred many times. Its antigen is as yet unknown. Tagging with unique molecular identifiers was a feature of the TCR beta cDNA libraries. TCRdb used MiXCR to reprocess the PCR reads, holding one entry per CDR3 protein. The table lists more than 500,000 distinct CDR3 sequences, 34% of them singletons, with 4.5% to 7.5% in the top ten. With V trimmed by 4 bases and J by 7 bases, 6 bases remained unmatched. This CDR3 has 15 amino acids. Germline CDR1 SGHTA, CDR2 FQGNSA. The sequenced sample was blood. This clonotype was obtained from a girl aged 2 to 17 with multiple sclerosis. J is TRBJ2-1 and V is TRBV7-2; 11 nucleotides match TRBD1. The CDR3 DNA is TGTGCCAGCAGCTCCCGGGACAGGGGGAGGAATGAGCAGTTCTTC. Its translation is CASSSRDRGRNEQFF. Looking up the rest from reference TRBV7-2 and TRBJ2-1 gives the full variable domain: GAGVSQSPSNKVTEKGKDVELRCDPISGHTALYWYRQSLGQGLEFLIYFQGNSAPDKSGLPSDRFSAERTGGSVSTLTIQRTQQEDSAVYLCASSSRDRGRNEQFFGPGTRLTVL.